Listed below are T cell receptor beta chains from one sample, sequenced in a study of blood T cell repertoires in COVID-19. TCRdb's table, derived via immunoSEQ multiplex PCR, lists solely in-frame clones and lacks some. Among under 250,000 clones, approximately 90% were seen once, and the ten largest hold 11%. The specimen was peripheral blood. These TCRs come from a man aged 45-60 years with COVID-19, enrolled during active disease. Each CDR3 is given with its conserved first and last residue. D genes are given only for firm matches. Clone size is stated in some rows and not others, as once, few, many or a class when expanded.

J gene | V gene | clone size | D gene | CDR3 protein | CDR3 DNA
TRBJ2-5 | TRBV24-1 | medium-sized | TRBD2 | CATSDFGGRGGETQYF | TGTGCCACCAGTGATTTCGGCGGGAGGGGCGGAGAGACCCAGTACTTC
TRBJ2-7 | TRBV3-1/TRBV3-2 | NA | NA | CASSQVRGAGEQYF | TGTGCCAGCAGCCAAGTCAGGGGGGCGGGCGAGCAGTACTTC
TRBJ1-2 | TRBV2 | NA | NA | CASSEGPLLQKTNYGYTF | TGTGCCAGCAGTGAAGGGCCCCTCTTACAGAAAACTAACTATGGCTACACCTTC
TRBJ2-3 | TRBV7-9 | NA | TRBD1 | CASSSPTGWADTQYF | TGTGCCAGCAGCTCGCCGACAGGGTGGGCAGATACGCAGTATTTT
TRBJ1-2 | TRBV6-6 | NA | TRBD1 | CASREGQGVLGYTF | TGTGCCAGCAGGGAGGGACAGGGGGTTCTTGGCTACACCTTC
TRBJ1-1 | TRBV7-9 | NA | TRBD1 | CASSLTGADTEAFF | TGTGCCAGCAGCTTAACAGGGGCCGACACTGAAGCTTTCTTT
TRBJ1-6 | TRBV27 | once | TRBD1 | CASSTGQVNNSPLHF | TGTGCCAGCAGTACCGGACAGGTCAATAATTCACCCCTCCACTTT
TRBJ1-5 | TRBV4-1 | once | TRBD1 | CASSQGTGDISNQPQHF | TGCGCCAGCAGCCAAGGGACAGGGGATATTAGCAATCAGCCCCAGCATTTT
TRBJ1-2 | TRBV12-3/TRBV12-4 | NA | NA | CASSFDIPYGYTF | TGTGCCAGCAGTTTCGACATCCCCTATGGCTACACCTTC
TRBJ1-4 | TRBV6-5 | NA | NA | CASRKQAFGEKLFF | TGTGCCAGCAGGAAACAGGCGTTCGGTGAAAAACTGTTTTTT
TRBJ2-1 | TRBV19 | NA | NA | CASSIDFFGNEHFF | TGTGCCAGTAGTATTGACTTTTTTGGTAATGAGCATTTCTTC
TRBJ1-5 | TRBV6-6 | NA | NA | CASSYFSQLNQPQHF | TGTGCCAGCAGTTACTTTTCACAGCTTAATCAGCCCCAGCATTTT